One and the same sample provided the 13 T cell receptor beta chains below, sequenced in a study of cytomegalovirus exposure and HLA in healthy donors. PCR was performed using 60 Vbeta and 13 Jbeta primers. Profiling relied on immunoSEQ multiplex PCR, and the TCRdb table lists in-frame clones only, not all of them. The data contain roughly 180,000 clones, 80% to 90% of them singletons. Sample: PBMCs. These receptors came from a woman under 30 in good health and CMV-seronegative.

The genes are TRBV6-1 and TRBJ1-1, with a weak D call TRBD1 (6 bases). Germline V gene sequence: CDR1 MNHNS, CDR2 SASEGT. The CDR3 has 14 amino acids. V lost 6 bases and J lost 1, with 12 bases in between. The CDR3: CASRPQGPNTEAFF. The CDR3 DNA follows: TGTGCCAGCAGACCACAGGGCCCGAACACTGAAGCTTTCTTT.

The chain joins TRBV5-1 to TRBJ2-1; D may be TRBD2 (5 bases). Looked up from germline, CDR1 is SGHRS and CDR2 is YFSETQ. Trimming removed 7 bases at V and 1 base at J, with 15 bases between. The CDR3 contains 15 residues. The CDR3 DNA sequence: TGCGCCAGCGGTGTAGCGCAGAGTTCCTACAATGAGCAGTTCTTC. It encodes CASGVAQSSYNEQFF.

The CDR3 sequence is CATQTGYEQYF. DNA for the CDR3: TGTGCCACCCAAACAGGGTACGAGCAGTACTTC. This chain uses TRBV6-5 with TRBJ2-7; a possible D gene is TRBD1 (6 bases). V dropped 10 bases and J dropped 4 bases, with 11 bases sitting between them. Germline values: CDR1 MNHEY, CDR2 SVGAGI. The CDR3 length is 11 residues.

In regard to this clone: Other DNA sequences in the sample encode the same CDR3. V is TRBV28 and J is TRBJ1-2, with 8 bases matching TRBD1. Unmatched junction bases numbered 4, after V lost 2 bases and J lost 8 bases. The CDR3 spans 13 residues. CDR1 MDHEN and CDR2 SYDVKM come from the germline V gene. The CDR3 DNA reads TGTGCCAGCAGTTTACAGGGGGCAGGGGGCTACACCTTC. This codes for CASSLQGAGGYTF.

This rearrangement joins TRBV15 to TRBJ1-2; D perhaps matches TRBD1 (5 bases). The CDR3 totals 14 residues. The V end lost 0 bases, the J end lost 3 bases, and 8 bases lay between the germline ends. The germline V gene has CDR1 LNHNV and CDR2 YYDKDF (reference sequence). Here the CDR3 DNA reads TGTGCCACCAGCAGAGAAACGACAGACTATGGCTACACCTTC. This encodes CATSRETTDYGYTF.

V usage is TRBV18 and J usage is TRBJ2-7, with 7 bases identical to TRBD1. The CDR3 has 14 amino acids. The junction had 4 bases not matched to a gene; V was cut back by 1 base and J by 4 bases. CDR1 is KGHSH and CDR2 is LQKENI in the germline V gene. The CDR3 is CASSPLRGQYEQYF. The CDR3 nucleotides are TGTGCCAGCTCACCACTGAGGGGGCAATACGAGCAGTACTTC.

The genes are TRBV19 and TRBJ1-5; D might be TRBD1 (6 bases). The V gene's germline CDR1 is LNHDA and CDR2 SQIVND (reference sequence). Deletions cut 8 bases from V and 3 bases from J, with 11 bases between. This CDR3 region has 13 residues. CDR3: CASVQGPNQPQHF. CDR3 in DNA: TGTGCCAGTGTCCAGGGGCCCAATCAGCCCCAGCATTTT.

This sequence joins TRBV27 and TRBJ2-5, with TRBD2 matching over 9 bases. Germline CDR1 and CDR2: MNHEY and SMNVEV (reference sequence). This CDR3 is built from 15 residues. With V trimmed by 5 bases and J by 4 bases, 8 bases remained unmatched. CDR3 sequence (DNA): TGTGCCAGCAGTCATTTAGCGGGAGAGGGAGAGACCCAGTACTTC. Protein product: CASSHLAGEGETQYF.

The chain uses TRBV28 and TRBJ2-7, with TRBD1 as a possible D gene (6 bases). V dropped 8 bases and J dropped 0 bases, with 14 bases sitting between them. This CDR3 has 14 amino acids. In germline, CDR1 is MDHEN, CDR2 SYDVKM. CDR3 amino acids: CASYGAGDSYEQYF. The CDR3 region has the DNA TGTGCCAGCTACGGGGCAGGGGACTCCTACGAGCAGTACTTC.

The V call is TRBV19, the J call TRBJ1-5; TRBD1 agrees at 7 bases. J was trimmed by 0 bases and V by 3 bases; bases with no gene match: 17. In germline, CDR1 is LNHDA, CDR2 SQIVND (reference sequence). The length of the CDR3 is 20 residues. CDR3 protein: CASSIMTGSTGVYSNQPQHF. The CDR3 DNA sequence: TGTGCCAGTAGTATCATGACGGGCTCAACAGGGGTGTATAGCAATCAGCCCCAGCATTTT. Variable domain in full (rest from reference TRBV19 and TRBJ1-5): DGGITQSPKYLFRKEGQNVTLSCEQNLNHDAMYWYRQDPGQGLRLIYYSQIVNDFQKGDIAEGYSVSREKKESFPLTVTSAQKNPTAFYLCASSIMTGSTGVYSNQPQHFGDGTRLSIL.

This chain joins TRBV7-9 and TRBJ2-2; a weak D match, TRBD2 (5 bases). Germline assignment: CDR1 SEHNR and CDR2 FQNEAQ (reference sequence). The CDR3 has 16 residues. Trimming pared 5 bases from V and 2 bases from J, leaving 15 bases between. The CDR3 DNA reads as TGTGCCAGCAGCGGGATGTGGGAGAGTAACACCGGGGAGCTGTTTTTT. As protein: CASSGMWESNTGELFF.

The genes are TRBV28 and TRBJ1-2; no clear D. Trimming took 6 bases from V and 1 from J, leaving 12 bases between them. CDR1 is MDHEN, CDR2 SYDVKM, per germline. The CDR3 runs to 14 residues. The CDR3 coding sequence is TGTGCCAGCAGCCAACATATTAATAACTATGGCTACACCTTC. Translating gives CASSQHINNYGYTF.

The rearrangement joins TRBV28 to TRBJ2-7; no clear D. Trimming left V 3 bases short and J 3 bases short, with 15 bases between. The germline CDR1 and CDR2 sequences are MDHEN and SYDVKM. The CDR3 extends over 15 amino acids. Here the CDR3 reads CASSLTARHYYEQYF. The DNA for the CDR3 is TGTGCCAGCAGTTTGACCGCGCGGCACTACTACGAGCAGTACTTC.